The source of this TCR beta chain is a study of blood T cell repertoires in COVID-19. Study context: The study drew acute and convalescent COVID-19 samples from the United States, Italy and Spain. In each case, the material was cDNA or gDNA derived from T cells, B-cell-depleted T cells, or PBMCs.

Authors' analysis steps: Reference gene primer amplification in the assay estimated nucleated cell counts. Using immunoSEQ multiplex PCR, the repertoire was profiled, and TCRdb retains in-frame clones only, with some absent. The V and J calls and clone size are taken from that table; D and trimming were inferred from the DNA. The sample lists 470,000 or so clones; around 89% were seen once. V lost 3 bases, J lost 4 bases, and 17 bases lay in between. Per germline, CDR1 SNHLY and CDR2 FYNNEI. The CDR3 is 16 amino acids. This clonotype was obtained from a woman between 25 and 40 years old with acute or convalescent COVID-19. Input material: peripheral blood. The chain is built from TRBV2 and TRBJ2-3, with D tentatively TRBD2 (6 bases). CDR3 DNA: TGTGCCAGCAGTGATTCTGGCGGGGTAGTAGCAGATACGCAGTATTTT. This translates into CASSDSGGVVADTQYF.